This TCR beta chain comes out of a study of Graves' ophthalmopathy and Graves' hyperthyroidism (dated by TCRdb to the late 2010s). As for the study more broadly: Peripheral blood was collected at initial diagnosis, before any treatment. The study used signatures of the TCR beta repertoire to tell Graves' ophthalmopathy apart from Graves' hyperthyroidism and to predict which patients would progress to ophthalmopathy. In total, over 130 blood samples were TCR-sequenced: 43 ophthalmopathy, 80 or so hyperthyroidism and about 17 hyperthyroidism-to-ophthalmopathy patients. To explore V-J signatures that separate ophthalmopathy from hyperthyroidism, a discovery set of approximately 100 patients was enrolled, consisting of 43 with ophthalmopathy and some 59 with stable hyperthyroidism. For independent validation, a separate cohort was made up of 18 to 20 hyperthyroidism patients plus 17 patients who later progressed from hyperthyroidism to ophthalmopathy. In roughly 6 hyperthyroidism patients, T-cell repertoires of thyroid tissue and blood were compared. Once sampling was done, hyperthyroidism patients were given methimazole at a starting dose of 30 mg daily, while ophthalmopathy patients were given high-dose intravenous methylprednisolone.

The sample holds a few counts of this clonotype. It lacks a known antigen. No much larger clonotype is one base removed from it; base qualities were not supplied. Ophthalmopathy patients had moderately to severely active disease, Clinical Activity Score of at least 3, NOSPECS grade of at least 4, and disease duration under 3 months. Patients with other autoimmune diseases, uncontrolled infections, pregnancy or lactation were excluded from the study. Diagnosis was based on clinical symptoms, serum thyroxine, TRAb, thyroid ultrasound and orbital computed tomography. Using Ficoll-Paque density gradient centrifugation, PBMCs were isolated from 10 ml of fresh peripheral blood. Total RNA was extracted with Trizol reagent and quality-checked on an Agilent 2100 Bioanalyzer. For repertoire sequencing, TCR beta CDR3 regions were amplified from RNA transcripts. HTBI primers and the Qiagen OneStep RT-PCR kit were used in a first-round RT-PCR, which was followed by a second-round multiplex PCR, size selection and purification. Libraries were sequenced on an Illumina HiSeq2000 using paired-end 100 bp reads. The original pipeline was this. Reads were processed with SOAPnuke, discarding reads with adapters, uncalled bases, mean Phred below 15, or no exact constant-primer or identifier match. COPE v1.2.5 was used to merge high-quality paired reads. Each unique nucleotide sequence was treated as a clonotype, and MiTCR v1.1 was used to align the clonotypes to the IMGT TRB V, D and J references. The analysis was limited to V-J combinations with a frequency above 0.0001, which together covered 98% to 99.2% of repertoires. For each V-J combination, a TCR clonal expansion and chaos score was defined as F50 clonal expansion divided by the chaos observed in the TCRdist matrix. Welch's t-statistics and random forest were used to narrow the features down to about twelve V-J combinations, which were then fed into a naive Bayes classifier. Thyroid-blood repertoire similarity was quantified with the Morisita-Horn index. The public sequencing data were trimmed at Q25 with fastp and processed into clonotypes with MiXCR by TCRdb, which kept only in-frame beta chains. Identical CDR3 proteins give one entry, which carries the most common genes and DNA. The V and J calls, along with clone size, are taken from TCRdb and not from the paper's own processing. Present in this sample are around 660,000 distinct CDR3 sequences, 35% to 45% of which were seen just once. In total, the top ten clones hold more than 2.5% of the sample.

CDR1 and CDR2 are drawn from the germline V gene: SGHVS, FQNEAQ. The V and J ends are trimmed by 2 bases and 3 bases, leaving 20 bases between them. The CDR3 has 17 amino acids, counting the end cysteine and phenylalanine. Left in the record is the CDR3 DNA by itself, 51 bases read in frame from the first base. Here is what the overall study found, with its caveats: Sample size was not predetermined statistically, and investigators were not blinded to group allocation. Ophthalmopathy was separated from stable hyperthyroidism by the 13-signature model with more than 85% sensitivity and around 81% specificity in cross-validation and with 80%/75% in the test set. Most expanded thyroid clonotypes with frequency above 0.001 were also detected in blood, suggesting blood repertoires may reflect the thyroid immune response. In validation, the model predicted ophthalmopathy progression with 55% to 71% sensitivity and roughly 72% specificity; more than ten predicted patients were CT-confirmed with GO in a median of approximately six months.

The receptor was isolated from an adult man with Graves' ophthalmopathy. Sequencing was carried out using peripheral blood. The sequence links TRBV7-8 to TRBJ2-7, with the D gene call left open. The bases read TGTGCCAGCAGCTTATCTGGGTTGGGATTCGGTTTCTACGAGCAGTACTTC. Translated, this is CASSLSGLGFGFYEQYF. Here the CDR3 is joined to the reference TRBV7-8 and TRBJ2-7 genes, and the full variable domain is: GAGVSQSPRYKVAKRGQDVALRCDPISGHVSLFWYQQALGQGPEFLTYFQNEAQLDKSGLPSDRFFAERPEGSVSTLKIQRTQQEDSAVYLCASSLSGLGFGFYEQYFGPGTRLTVT.